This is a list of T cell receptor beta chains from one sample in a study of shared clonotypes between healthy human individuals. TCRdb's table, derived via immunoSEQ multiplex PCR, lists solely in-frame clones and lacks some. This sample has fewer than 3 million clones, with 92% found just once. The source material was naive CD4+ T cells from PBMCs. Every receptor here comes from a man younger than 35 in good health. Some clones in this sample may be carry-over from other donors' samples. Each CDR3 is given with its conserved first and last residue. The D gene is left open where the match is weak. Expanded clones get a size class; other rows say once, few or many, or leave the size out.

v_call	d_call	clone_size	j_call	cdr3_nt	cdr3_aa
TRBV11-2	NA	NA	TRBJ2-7	TGTGCCAGCAGCTTAGTCGGCACCAGCTCCTACGAGCAGTACTTC	CASSLVGTSSYEQYF
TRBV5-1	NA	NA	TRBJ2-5	TGCGCCAGCAGCTCTGTTCGTGAGGAGACCCAGTACTTC	CASSSVREETQYF
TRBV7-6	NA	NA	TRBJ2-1	TGTGCCAGCAGCTCACCAAGGGTTGGGGGCAATGAGCAGTTCTTC	CASSSPRVGGNEQFF
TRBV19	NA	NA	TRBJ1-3	TGTGCCAGTAGTGTTAACGCCGTGTACTCTGGAAACACCATATATTTT	CASSVNAVYSGNTIYF
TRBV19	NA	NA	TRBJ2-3	TGTGCCAGTAGTGCCCCCCCGGCCCGCACAGATACGCAGTATTTT	CASSAPPARTDTQYF
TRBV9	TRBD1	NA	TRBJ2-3	TGTGCCAGCAGCGTAGGGGGGACAGGGTGGACAGATACGCAGTATTTT	CASSVGGTGWTDTQYF
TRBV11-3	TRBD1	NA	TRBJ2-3	TGTGCCAGCAGCTTAGGCAGGGGGCTCACAGATACGCAGTATTTT	CASSLGRGLTDTQYF
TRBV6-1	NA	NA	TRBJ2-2	TGTGCCAGCGAGAAGGGTCTCACCGGGGAGCTGTTTTTT	CASEKGLTGELFF
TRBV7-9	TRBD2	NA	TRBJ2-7	TGTGCCAGCAGCTTAAGGGACGCGGGACTAGCGGGATCGGGCGAGCAGTACTTC	CASSLRDAGLAGSGEQYF
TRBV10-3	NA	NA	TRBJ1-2	TGTGCCATCAGTGAGTCTGGCCAGGACTATGGCTACACCTTC	CAISESGQDYGYTF
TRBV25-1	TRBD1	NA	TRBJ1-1	TGTGCCAGCAGTGACTCCAGGACAGGGCGGAACACTGAAGCTTTCTTT	CASSDSRTGRNTEAFF
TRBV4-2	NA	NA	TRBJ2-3	TGTGCCAGCAGCCAAGGATCTAGAACCAGCACAGATACGCAGTATTTT	CASSQGSRTSTDTQYF
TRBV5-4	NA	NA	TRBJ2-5	TGTGCCAGCAGCGAGGGACAACAAGAGACCCAGTACTTC	CASSEGQQETQYF
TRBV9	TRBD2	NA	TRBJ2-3	TGTGCCAGCACCTTCTCGGCGGGGGGTAAAGATACGCAGTATTTT	CASTFSAGGKDTQYF
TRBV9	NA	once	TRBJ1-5	TGTGCCAGCAGCGATGGCGAATATCAGCCCCAGCATTTT	CASSDGEYQPQHF
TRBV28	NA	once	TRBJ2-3	TGTGCCAGCAGTCCCATCCCCGGGGGCGGGAGAACAGATACGCAGTATTTT	CASSPIPGGGRTDTQYF
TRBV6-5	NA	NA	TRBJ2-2	TGTGCCAGCAGTTACGTAAGGGGAGGAACAGGGGAGCTGTTTTTT	CASSYVRGGTGELFF
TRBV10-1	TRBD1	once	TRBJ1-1	TGCGCCAGCAGTGAGTCGCTGTGGGGGACAGCTTCTAACACTGAAGCTTTCTTT	CASSESLWGTASNTEAFF
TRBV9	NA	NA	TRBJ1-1	TGTGCCAGCAGCCTACACGCGGCGAACACTGAAGCTTTCTTT	CASSLHAANTEAFF
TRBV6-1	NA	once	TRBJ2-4	TGTGCCAGCAGTACAGTTGTACCCAAAAACATTCAGTACTTC	CASSTVVPKNIQYF
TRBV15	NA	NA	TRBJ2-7	TGTGCCACCAGCCCCCCAGTGGGGGAGCAGTACTTC	CATSPPVGEQYF
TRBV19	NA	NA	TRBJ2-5	TGTGCCAGTAGTATAACCGGGCCTTCCCTCGGAGAGACCCAGTACTTC	CASSITGPSLGETQYF
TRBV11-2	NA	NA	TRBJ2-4	TGTGCCAGCAGCTTAGGTGGGAGTCGGGCCAAAAACATTCAGTACTTC	CASSLGGSRAKNIQYF
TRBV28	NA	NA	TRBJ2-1	TGTGCCAGCAAAGCTTACAATGAGCAGTTCTTC	CASKAYNEQFF
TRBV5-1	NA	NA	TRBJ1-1	TGCGCCAGCAGCTTGGAAGGAGCATACACTGAAGCTTTCTTT	CASSLEGAYTEAFF
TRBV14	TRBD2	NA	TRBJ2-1	TGTGCCAGCAGCCAAGATCAGGGAGCGGGAGCCCCCTACAATGAGCAGTTCTTC	CASSQDQGAGAPYNEQFF
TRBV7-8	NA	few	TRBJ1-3	TGTGCCAGCAGCCAACGGCCGGGCACCATATATTTT	CASSQRPGTIYF
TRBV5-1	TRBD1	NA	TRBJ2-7	TGCGCCAGCAGAGGACAGGGATCGTCCTACGAGCAGTACTTC	CASRGQGSSYEQYF
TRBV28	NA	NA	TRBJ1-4	TGTGCCAGCAGTTTACTAGGGGCCCCGGGAGGCGAAAAACTGTTTTTT	CASSLLGAPGGEKLFF
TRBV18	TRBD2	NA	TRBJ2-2	TGTGCCAGCTCACCAAGGCTACTAGCGGGAGGCACCGGGGAGCTGTTTTTT	CASSPRLLAGGTGELFF